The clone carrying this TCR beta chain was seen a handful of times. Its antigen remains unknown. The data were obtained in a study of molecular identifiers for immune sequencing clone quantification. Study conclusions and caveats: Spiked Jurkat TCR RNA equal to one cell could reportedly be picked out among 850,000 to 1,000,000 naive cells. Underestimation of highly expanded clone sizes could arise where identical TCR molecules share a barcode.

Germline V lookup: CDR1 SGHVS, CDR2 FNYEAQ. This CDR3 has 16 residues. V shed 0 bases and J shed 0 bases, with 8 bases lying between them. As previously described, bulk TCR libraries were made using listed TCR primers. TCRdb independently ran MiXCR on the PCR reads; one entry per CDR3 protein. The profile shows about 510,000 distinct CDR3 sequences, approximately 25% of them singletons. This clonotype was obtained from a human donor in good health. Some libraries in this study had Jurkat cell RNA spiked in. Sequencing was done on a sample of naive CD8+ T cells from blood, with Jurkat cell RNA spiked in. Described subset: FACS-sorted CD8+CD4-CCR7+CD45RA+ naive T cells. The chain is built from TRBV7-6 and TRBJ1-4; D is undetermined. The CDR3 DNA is TGTGCCAGCAGCTTAGCCCGGACGGCAACTAATGAAAAACTGTTTTTT. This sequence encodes CASSLARTATNEKLFF.